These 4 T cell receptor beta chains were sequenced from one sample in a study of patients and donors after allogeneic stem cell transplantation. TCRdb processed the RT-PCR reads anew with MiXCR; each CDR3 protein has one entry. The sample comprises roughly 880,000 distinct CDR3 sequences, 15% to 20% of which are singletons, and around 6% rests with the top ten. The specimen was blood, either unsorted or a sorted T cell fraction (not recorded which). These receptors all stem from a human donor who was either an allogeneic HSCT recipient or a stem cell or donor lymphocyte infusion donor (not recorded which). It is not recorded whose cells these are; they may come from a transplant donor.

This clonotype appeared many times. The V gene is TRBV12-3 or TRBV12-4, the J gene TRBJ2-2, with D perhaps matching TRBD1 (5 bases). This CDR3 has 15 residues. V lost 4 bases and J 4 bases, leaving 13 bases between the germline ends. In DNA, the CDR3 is TGTGCCAGCAGTTCAACTACAGGCGTCACCGGGGAGCTGTTTTTT. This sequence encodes CASSSTTGVTGELFF.

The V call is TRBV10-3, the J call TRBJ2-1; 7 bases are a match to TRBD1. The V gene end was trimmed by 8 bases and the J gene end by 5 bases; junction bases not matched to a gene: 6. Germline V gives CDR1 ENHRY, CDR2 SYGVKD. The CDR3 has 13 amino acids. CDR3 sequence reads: CAIRMDRNNEQFF. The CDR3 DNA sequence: TGTGCCATCCGCATGGACAGGAACAATGAGCAGTTCTTC.

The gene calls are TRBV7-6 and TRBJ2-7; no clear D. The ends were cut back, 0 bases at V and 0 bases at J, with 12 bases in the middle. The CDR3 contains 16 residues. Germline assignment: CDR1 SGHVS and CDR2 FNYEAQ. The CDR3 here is CASSLARDGRSYEQYF. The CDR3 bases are TGTGCCAGCAGCTTAGCTAGAGACGGACGCTCCTACGAGCAGTACTTC.

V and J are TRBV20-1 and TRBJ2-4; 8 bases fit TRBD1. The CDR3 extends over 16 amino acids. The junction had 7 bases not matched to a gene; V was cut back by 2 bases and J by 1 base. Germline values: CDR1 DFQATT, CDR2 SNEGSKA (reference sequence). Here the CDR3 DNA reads TGCAGTGCTAGAAGAACAGGGGGTACTGCCAAAAACATTCAGTACTTC. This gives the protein CSARRTGGTAKNIQYF.